This TCR beta chain was found in a study of T cell clonality in common variable immunodeficiency. Findings of the study overall: Shared TCRbeta clones were fewer between CVID subjects than controls.

Data came from immunoSEQ multiplex PCR; TCRdb stores just in-frame clones and leaves some out. The data show around 40,000 clones, none appearing only once, with less than 2.5% held by the ten largest. The CDR3 has 17 amino acids. Germline V CDR1 and CDR2: LNHDA, SQIVND (reference sequence). The V and J ends lost 3 bases and 10 bases, in that order; junction bases with no gene match: 11. This clone was recorded many times. Antigen specificity is unknown. The read halts 3 residues ahead of the CDR3 end, with the missing end drawn from the germline J gene. The receptor comes from a person aged 18 to 75 in good health. Sequencing input: peripheral blood mononuclear cells. The rearrangement links TRBV19 to TRBJ1-6, with 11 positions matching TRBD1. CDR3 DNA, as far as it was read: TGTGCCAGTAGTATCCGGACAGGGGGCCTATCAGGCTCACCC. Translation: CASSIRTGGLSGSP. The whole CDR3 sequence is CASSIRTGGLSGSPLHF.